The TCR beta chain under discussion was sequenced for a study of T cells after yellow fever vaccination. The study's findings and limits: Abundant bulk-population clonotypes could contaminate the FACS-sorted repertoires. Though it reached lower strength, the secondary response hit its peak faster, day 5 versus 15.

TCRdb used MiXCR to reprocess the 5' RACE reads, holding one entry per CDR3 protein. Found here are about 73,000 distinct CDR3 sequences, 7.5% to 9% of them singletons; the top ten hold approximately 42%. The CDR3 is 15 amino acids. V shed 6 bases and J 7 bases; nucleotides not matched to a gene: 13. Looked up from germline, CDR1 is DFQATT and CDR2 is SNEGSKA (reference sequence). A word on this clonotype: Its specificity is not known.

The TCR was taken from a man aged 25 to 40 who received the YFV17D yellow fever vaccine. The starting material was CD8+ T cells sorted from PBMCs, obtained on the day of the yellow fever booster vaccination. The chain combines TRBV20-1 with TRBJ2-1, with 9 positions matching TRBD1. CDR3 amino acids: CSAPHAGQGENEQFF. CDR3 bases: TGCAGTGCCCCCCACGCGGGACAGGGTGAAAATGAGCAGTTCTTC.